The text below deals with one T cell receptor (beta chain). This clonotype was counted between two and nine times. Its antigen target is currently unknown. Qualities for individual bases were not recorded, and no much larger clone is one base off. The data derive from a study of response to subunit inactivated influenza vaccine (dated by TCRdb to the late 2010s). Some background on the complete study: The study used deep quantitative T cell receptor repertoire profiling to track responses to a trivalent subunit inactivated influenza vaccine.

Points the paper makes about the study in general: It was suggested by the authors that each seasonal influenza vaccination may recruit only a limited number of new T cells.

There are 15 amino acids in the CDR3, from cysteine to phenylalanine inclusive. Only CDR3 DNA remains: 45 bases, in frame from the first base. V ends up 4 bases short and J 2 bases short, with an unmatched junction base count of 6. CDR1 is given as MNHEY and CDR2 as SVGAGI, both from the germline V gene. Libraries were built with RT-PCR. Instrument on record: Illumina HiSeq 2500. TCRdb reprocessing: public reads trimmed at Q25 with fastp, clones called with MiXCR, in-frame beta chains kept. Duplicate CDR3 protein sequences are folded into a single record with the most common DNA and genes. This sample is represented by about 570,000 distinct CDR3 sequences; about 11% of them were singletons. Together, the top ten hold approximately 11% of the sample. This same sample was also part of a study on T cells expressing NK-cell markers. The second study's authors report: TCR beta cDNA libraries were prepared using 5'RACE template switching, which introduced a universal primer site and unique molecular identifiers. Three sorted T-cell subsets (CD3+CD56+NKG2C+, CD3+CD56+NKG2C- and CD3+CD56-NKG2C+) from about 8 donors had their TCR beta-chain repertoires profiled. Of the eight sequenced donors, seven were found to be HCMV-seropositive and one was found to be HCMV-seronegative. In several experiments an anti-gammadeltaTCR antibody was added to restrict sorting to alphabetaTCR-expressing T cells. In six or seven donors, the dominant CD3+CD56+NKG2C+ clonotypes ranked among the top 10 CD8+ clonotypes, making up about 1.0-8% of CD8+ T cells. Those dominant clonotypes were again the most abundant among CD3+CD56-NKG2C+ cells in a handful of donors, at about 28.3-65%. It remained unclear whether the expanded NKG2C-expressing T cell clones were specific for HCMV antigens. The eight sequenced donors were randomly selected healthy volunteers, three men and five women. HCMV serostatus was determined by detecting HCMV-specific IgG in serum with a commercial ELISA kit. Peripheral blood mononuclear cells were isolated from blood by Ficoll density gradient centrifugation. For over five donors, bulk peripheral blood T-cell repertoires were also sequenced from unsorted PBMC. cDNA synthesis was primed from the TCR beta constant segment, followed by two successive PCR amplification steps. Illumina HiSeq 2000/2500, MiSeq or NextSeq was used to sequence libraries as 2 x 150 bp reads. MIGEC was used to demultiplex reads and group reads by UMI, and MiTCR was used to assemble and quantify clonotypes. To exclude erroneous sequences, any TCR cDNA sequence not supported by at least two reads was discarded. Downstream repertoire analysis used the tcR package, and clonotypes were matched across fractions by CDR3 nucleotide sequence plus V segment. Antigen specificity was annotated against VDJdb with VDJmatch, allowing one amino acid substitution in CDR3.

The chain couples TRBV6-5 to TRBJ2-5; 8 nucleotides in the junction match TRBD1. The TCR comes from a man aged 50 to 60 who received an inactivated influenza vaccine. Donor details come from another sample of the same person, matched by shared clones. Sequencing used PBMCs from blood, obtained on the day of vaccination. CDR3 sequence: CASSFRTGRQETQYF. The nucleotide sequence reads TGTGCCAGCAGTTTCCGGACAGGGCGTCAAGAGACCCAGTACTTC.